Following are 6 T cell receptor beta chains from one sample sequenced in a study of read filtering for tumor transcriptome and immune sequencing. From 400 to 450 ng of RNA, a library with molecular barcoded alpha/delta and beta/gamma adaptors was made. Each CDR3 protein is one row after TCRdb ran MiXCR on the reads. The sample holds more than 55,000 distinct CDR3 sequences, roughly 19% seen once. Material: a population of CD138-negative cells sorted from bone marrow. The receptors shown here come from a donor aged 40 or older with multiple myeloma.

Remarks on this clonotype: One end of the junction is discordant with germline, which a read error may explain. The CDR3 bases are TGTGCCAGCAGACCGGGACTAGCGGGGGGCCCCCCCTACAATGAGCAGCTCTTC. It specifies CASRPGLAGGPPYNEQLF. This sequence joins TRBV28 and TRBJ2-1; 15 bases fit TRBD2. Per germline, CDR1 MDHEN and CDR2 SYDVKM. The CDR3 spans 18 residues. Complete variable domain (other parts from reference TRBV28 and TRBJ2-1): DVKVTQSSRYLVKRTGEKVFLECVQDMDHENMFWYRQDPGLGLRLIYFSYDVKMKEKGDIPEGYSVSREKKERFSLILESASTNQTSMYLCASRPGLAGGPPYNEQLFGPGTRLTVL.

This clonotype was seen many times. This sequence joins TRBV10-3 and TRBJ2-1; tentatively, D is TRBD1 (6 bases). This CDR3 spans 13 amino acids. Germline loops: CDR1 ENHRY, CDR2 SYGVKD. The ends were cut back, 11 bases at V and 3 bases at J, with 14 bases in the middle. The DNA of the CDR3 is TGTGCCTCACAGGGATCTTACTACAATGAGCAGTTCTTC. Amino acid sequence: CASQGSYYNEQFF.

This clonotype appeared many times. CDR3 sequence (DNA): TGTGCCAGCAGTTCCCTTTGGACTAGTTCGTTCTTC. Translated: CASSSLWTSSFF. This sequence joins TRBV7-3 and TRBJ2-1; 7 bases align to TRBD2. This CDR3 spans 12 amino acids. V was clipped by 6 bases and J by 15 bases; unmatched bases: 11. Germline V lookup: CDR1 SGHTA, CDR2 FQGTGA.

In its sample, this clonotype was seen many times. V is TRBV7-2 and J is TRBJ1-2; tentatively, D is TRBD1 (6 bases). This CDR3 is built from 16 residues. Per germline, CDR1 SGHTA and CDR2 FQGNSA. Between the trimmed V and J ends, which lost 3 bases and 4 bases, there was a span of 18 bases. CDR3 in DNA: TGTGCCAGCAGCTTGGAGGGGGTTTCTTCATTCTATGGCTACACCTTC. It translates to CASSLEGVSSFYGYTF.

This clonotype was found a few times. The chain couples TRBV6-5 to TRBJ2-3; D is tentatively TRBD1 or TRBD2 (7 bases each). Germline V CDR1 and CDR2: MNHEY, SVGAGI. This CDR3 comprises 14 residues. V gave up 8 bases and J gave up 3 bases, with 15 bases separating them. In DNA, the CDR3 is TGTGCCAGCGGAGCCAGGGGGGGAACAGATACGCAGTATTTT. This codes for CASGARGGTDTQYF.

A few counts support this clonotype. The chain combines TRBV6-5 with TRBJ2-7; 13 bases agree with TRBD2. J was trimmed by 5 bases and V by 6 bases; bases with no gene match: 7. The CDR3 covers 15 residues. CDR1 MNHEY and CDR2 SVGAGI come from the germline V gene. The CDR3 DNA reads TGTGCCAGCAGAGCCGGGACTAGCGGGATTAACGAGCAGTACTTC. It encodes CASRAGTSGINEQYF.